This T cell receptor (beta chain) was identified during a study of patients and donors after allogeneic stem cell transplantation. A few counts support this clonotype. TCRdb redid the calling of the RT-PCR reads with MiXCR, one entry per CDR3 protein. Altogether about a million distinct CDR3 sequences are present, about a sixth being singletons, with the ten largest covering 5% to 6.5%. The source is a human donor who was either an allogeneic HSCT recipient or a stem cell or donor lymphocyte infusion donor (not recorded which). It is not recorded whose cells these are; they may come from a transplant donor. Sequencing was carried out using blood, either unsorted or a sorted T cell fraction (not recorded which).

CDR3 residues: CASSWDTSLGTEAFF. In DNA, the CDR3 is TGTGCCAGCAGTTGGGACACCTCCTTAGGGACTGAAGCTTTCTTT. The chain joins TRBV12-3 or TRBV12-4 to TRBJ1-1; tentatively, D is TRBD1 (6 bases). This CDR3 comprises 15 residues. V dropped 4 bases and J dropped 5 bases, with 17 bases sitting between them.